The 31 T cell receptor beta chains below all came from one sample that was sequenced in a study of circulating and synovial CD4+ cells in juvenile arthritis. The data were produced by immunoSEQ multiplex PCR, yet TCRdb's version contains in-frame clones alone and is incomplete. The sample consists of about 32,000 clones, around 93% of them appearing once. Sequencing input: CD4+ T cells from blood. These receptors came from a human donor with juvenile idiopathic arthritis.

The chain couples TRBV2 to TRBJ2-3; perhaps TRBD2 as D (6 bases). V gave up 2 bases and J gave up 0 bases, with 12 bases separating them. CDR3 length: 16 amino acids. Germline loops: CDR1 SNHLY, CDR2 FYNNEI. The CDR3 bases are TGTGCCAGCAGTGAATGGCGCGGGGCAAGCACAGATACGCAGTATTTT. Amino acids: CASSEWRGASTDTQYF.

The rearrangement joins TRBV5-4 to TRBJ1-2; tentative D call: TRBD1 (6 bases). Between the trimmed V and J ends, which lost 0 bases and 3 bases, there was a span of 6 bases. The CDR3 is 13 amino acids. CDR1 is SGHNT, CDR2 YYREEE, per germline (reference sequence). The CDR3 DNA reads as TGTGCCAGCAGCTTGGACAGGGACTATGGCTACACCTTC. It encodes CASSLDRDYGYTF.

V and J are TRBV9 and TRBJ1-3; TRBD1 agrees at 9 bases. The CDR3 contains 16 residues. V was pared by 3 bases and J by 1 base, with 5 bases of the junction left unmatched. Germline V lookup: CDR1 SGDLS, CDR2 YYNGEE. CDR3 region: CASSGRDRASGNTIYF. The DNA of the CDR3 is TGTGCCAGCAGCGGCAGGGACAGGGCTTCTGGAAACACCATATATTTT.

The rearrangement links TRBV19 to TRBJ1-2; no firm D call. Germline-derived CDR1 and CDR2 are LNHDA and SQIVND (reference sequence). Trimming removed 5 bases at V and 5 bases at J, with 18 bases between. The CDR3 loop spans 15 amino acids. CDR3 coding DNA: TGTGCCAGTAGTCCTCGCGGCCCGACCGAGTATGGCTACACCTTC. Amino acid sequence: CASSPRGPTEYGYTF.

The CDR3 loop is CASSLGVRGGADTQYF. Here the CDR3 DNA reads TGTGCCAGCAGCTTAGGAGTAAGGGGGGGGGCAGATACGCAGTATTTT. The V and J genes are TRBV5-4 and TRBJ2-3; perhaps TRBD2 as D (7 bases). Germline loops: CDR1 SGHNT, CDR2 YYREEE (reference sequence). Trimming removed 2 bases from V and 4 bases from J, with 17 bases in between. The CDR3 spans 16 residues.

The V call is TRBV5-4, the J call TRBJ2-3; 9 bases map to TRBD2. The germline CDR1 and CDR2 sequences are SGHNT and YYREEE (reference sequence). V shed 3 bases and J 7 bases; nucleotides not matched to a gene: 9. The CDR3 loop spans 15 amino acids. In nucleotides, the CDR3 is TGTGCCAGCAGCTGGCGGGCTAGCGGGATAAATACGCAGTATTTT. Protein sequence: CASSWRASGINTQYF.

This chain joins TRBV5-4 and TRBJ1-2; the D gene is possibly TRBD1 (6 bases). The germline V gene has CDR1 SGHNT and CDR2 YYREEE (reference sequence). Trimming took off 4 bases at V and 5 bases at J, with 12 bases between the two ends. The CDR3 runs 13 residues. CDR3 residues: CASSTDSEYGYTF. The CDR3 DNA is TGTGCCAGCAGCACGGACAGCGAGTATGGCTACACCTTC.

This clone has only a few counts. The V and J genes are TRBV23-1 and TRBJ1-5; D gene unclear. TRBV23-1 is sorted into the ORF group, with uncertain function. The V and J ends lost 6 bases and 6 bases respectively, with 15 bases between them. CDR3 length equals 14 residues. CDR3 sequence reads: CASSPNPGGQPQHF. DNA for the CDR3: TGCGCCAGCAGCCCAAATCCCGGTGGTCAGCCCCAGCATTTT.

The chain combines TRBV27 with TRBJ2-7; maybe TRBD2 (6 bases). V lost 4 bases to trimming and J lost 0 bases, with 19 bases between them. Looked up from germline, CDR1 is MNHEY and CDR2 is SMNVEV (reference sequence). The length of the CDR3 is 17 residues. The CDR3 DNA sequence: TGTGCCAGCAGTTCATATACCCCCCGGGAGTACTCCTACGAGCAGTACTTC. This codes for CASSSYTPREYSYEQYF.

This chain uses TRBV21-1 with TRBJ2-7; the D segment call TRBD1 is taken from the table without a DNA check. TRBV21-1 represents a pseudogene. The CDR3 extends over 12 amino acids. The CDR3 sequence is CASNPDSYEQYF. CDR3 in DNA: TGTGCCAGCAACCCGGACAGCTACGAGCAGTACTTC.

V is TRBV30 and J is TRBJ2-5, with a possible D match to TRBD1 (6 bases). Trimming took off 1 base at V and 4 bases at J, with 19 bases between the two ends. The CDR3 is made up of 16 amino acids. The germline V gene has CDR1 GTSNPN and CDR2 SVGIG (reference sequence). The CDR3 here is CAWSEVTGSPVETQYF. The CDR3 DNA is TGTGCCTGGAGTGAGGTTACAGGGTCGCCTGTAGAGACCCAGTACTTC.

The chain employs TRBV6-1 and TRBJ2-7; 12 bases align to TRBD1. The V gene's germline CDR1 is MNHNS and CDR2 SASEGT. V trimming: 5 bases; J trimming: 7 bases; junction bases outside the gene matches: 9. The CDR3 spans 15 residues. The CDR3 region has the DNA TGTGCCAGCAGTACCGGGACAGGGGGCCTCTGGGAGCAGTACTTC. Protein sequence: CASSTGTGGLWEQYF.

The gene calls are TRBV5-6 and TRBJ2-7; 11 bases line up with TRBD1. Per the germline V gene, CDR1 is SGHDT and CDR2 is YYEEEE. The CDR3 is made up of 16 amino acids. The J segment lost 6 bases and the V segment lost 4 bases, leaving 12 bases of the junction unmatched. The CDR3 region is CASSRWTGQGGFEQYF. DNA of the CDR3: TGTGCCAGCAGCCGGTGGACGGGACAGGGGGGTTTCGAGCAGTACTTC. The full variable domain, its missing parts supplied by reference TRBV5-6 and TRBJ2-7, is DAGVTQSPTHLIKTRGQQVTLRCSPKSGHDTVSWYQQALGQGPQFIFQYYEEEERQRGNFPDRFSGHQFPNYSSELNVNALLLGDSALYLCASSRWTGQGGFEQYFGPGTRLTVT.

The V gene is TRBV5-5, the J gene TRBJ2-5, with TRBD1 as a possible D gene (6 bases). From germline, CDR1 is SGHKS and CDR2 YYEKEE (reference sequence). V was cut by 4 bases and J by 0 bases, with 10 bases left in between. The CDR3 sequence is 14 residues long. The chain's CDR3 is CASSTGQYQETQYF. CDR3 nucleotides: TGTGCCAGCAGCACAGGACAGTACCAAGAGACCCAGTACTTC.

This clone was detected only once. The chain carries TRBV18 and TRBJ1-1, with D maybe TRBD1 (6 bases). Germline CDR1 reads KGHSH; CDR2 reads LQKENI. The CDR3 loop spans 13 amino acids. Trimming cost V 9 bases and J 0 bases, with 11 bases left between them. CDR3 sequence: CASIQGMNTEAFF. Written as DNA, the CDR3 is TGTGCCAGTATACAGGGAATGAACACTGAAGCTTTCTTT.

V and J are TRBV5-1 and TRBJ2-3; 12 nucleotides agree with TRBD1. The CDR3 is made up of 17 amino acids. V lost 3 bases and J lost 4; bases outside the gene matches: 9. From germline, CDR1 is SGHRS and CDR2 YFSETQ. CDR3 DNA sequence: TGCGCCAGCAGCTCGGGACAGGGGGCGGGAGTTGCAGATACGCAGTATTTT. Amino acids: CASSSGQGAGVADTQYF.

The chain uses TRBV7-9 and TRBJ2-2; D unclear. The ends were cut back, 2 bases at V and 4 bases at J, with 5 bases in the middle. The CDR3 totals 13 residues. The germline gives CDR1 SEHNR, CDR2 FQNEAQ (reference sequence). The CDR3 here is CASSLSSTGELFF. The CDR3 DNA reads TGTGCCAGCAGCTTATCGAGCACCGGGGAGCTGTTTTTT.

The chain links TRBV9 to TRBJ2-7, with a tentative D call TRBD1 (5 bases). The V end was cut by 1 base, the J end by 3 bases, with 11 bases between. The CDR3 runs to 14 residues. Germline V gene sequence: CDR1 SGDLS, CDR2 YYNGEE. The CDR3 DNA reads TGTGCCAGCAGCGTAACATCCCAGGGCTACGAGCAGTACTTC. Translated: CASSVTSQGYEQYF.

This chain uses TRBV19 with TRBJ2-2; D is unclear. Germline CDR1 and CDR2: LNHDA and SQIVND (reference sequence). Between the trimmed V and J ends, which lost 1 base and 4 bases, there was a span of 7 bases. This CDR3 has 14 amino acids. This CDR3 is CASSIAQTTGELFF. DNA of the CDR3: TGTGCCAGTAGTATAGCACAGACCACCGGGGAGCTGTTTTTT.

This chain joins TRBV28 and TRBJ2-1; TRBD2 matches at 12 bases. The CDR3 is 20 residues long. V dropped 2 bases and J dropped 7; count of bases not matched to a gene: 18. The V gene's germline CDR1 is MDHEN and CDR2 SYDVKM. The CDR3 loop is CASSLDIYRAGLAGINEQFF. The DNA for the CDR3 is TGTGCCAGCAGTTTAGATATCTACAGGGCCGGACTAGCGGGGATTAATGAGCAGTTCTTC.

This chain uses TRBV9 with TRBJ1-2; TRBD1 is a possible D gene (5 bases). There are 13 residues in the CDR3. Germline V gene lookup returns CDR1 SGDLS and CDR2 YYNGEE. V shed 4 bases and J shed 8 bases, with 15 bases lying between them. CDR3 DNA: TGTGCCAGCAGCTCCAATACAGGTCTCGGCTACACCTTC. Its translation is CASSSNTGLGYTF. Using reference TRBV9 and TRBJ1-2 for the parts outside the CDR3, the full variable domain is DSGVTQTPKHLITATGQRVTLRCSPRSGDLSVYWYQQSLDQGLQFLIQYYNGEERAKGNILERFSAQQFPDLHSELNLSSLELGDSALYFCASSSNTGLGYTFGSGTRLTVV.

This chain uses TRBV6-4 with TRBJ2-3; TRBD2 matches at 10 bases. J was trimmed by 4 bases and V by 0 bases; bases with no gene match: 1. The CDR3 is made up of 15 amino acids. CDR1 is MRHNA, CDR2 SNTAGT, per germline. CDR3 sequence: CASSDSAGGPDTQYF. The CDR3, as DNA: TGTGCCAGCAGTGACTCAGCGGGAGGGCCAGATACGCAGTATTTT.

CDR3 in amino acids: CASARDRGGSTDTQYF. The CDR3 DNA follows: TGCGCCAGCGCTCGGGACAGGGGGGGGAGCACAGATACGCAGTATTTT. This rearrangement joins TRBV5-1 to TRBJ2-3; 11 positions match TRBD1. V lost 7 bases and J lost 0; bases outside the gene matches: 7. CDR1 is SGHRS and CDR2 is YFSETQ in the germline V gene. There are 16 residues in the CDR3.

V gene TRBV6-5 combines with J gene TRBJ1-2; D not resolved. Trimming removed 7 bases from V and 5 bases from J, with 14 bases in between. This CDR3 contains 13 residues. Germline CDR1 MNHEY, CDR2 SVGAGI. The DNA of the CDR3 is TGTGCCAGCACTCTAAGATGGGCTTATGGCTACACCTTC. Protein product: CASTLRWAYGYTF.

The chain couples TRBV9 to TRBJ1-1; D gene unclear. The V gene lost 1 base and the J gene lost 0 bases, with 7 bases spanning the gap. CDR3 length: 14 amino acids. Germline-derived CDR1 and CDR2 are SGDLS and YYNGEE. CDR3 sequence reads: CASSVLSMNTEAFF. CDR3 coding DNA: TGTGCCAGCAGCGTACTGAGCATGAACACTGAAGCTTTCTTT.

This clone was recorded once. The gene calls are TRBV10-3 and TRBJ1-1, with D possibly being TRBD1 (6 bases). V lost 7 bases to trimming and J lost 4 bases, with 16 bases between them. There are 14 residues in the CDR3. The germline V gene encodes CDR1 ENHRY and CDR2 SYGVKD. CDR3 protein: CAIKATGEGTEAFF. The CDR3 nucleotides are TGTGCCATCAAAGCGACAGGAGAAGGCACTGAAGCTTTCTTT.

This clone was picked up one time. The rearrangement links TRBV7-2 to TRBJ1-2, with 9 bases fitting TRBD1. Looked up from germline, CDR1 is SGHTA and CDR2 is FQGNSA. This CDR3 is 13 amino acids long. The V and J ends lost 1 base and 8 bases, in that order; junction bases with no gene match: 2. The CDR3 region is CASSLGQGDGYTF. The CDR3 DNA reads TGTGCCAGCAGCTTAGGACAGGGGGACGGCTACACCTTC.

This clone was seen once. The chain employs TRBV29-1 and TRBJ2-3, with TRBD2 matching over 9 bases. Germline lookup yields CDR1 SQVTM and CDR2 ANQGSEA. This CDR3 has 15 residues. After removal of 7 bases from V and 2 bases from J, the junction contained 10 bases not matched to a gene. DNA for the CDR3: TGCAGCGGTTTTGAGCGGGAGGAGGTCACAGATACGCAGTATTTT. Protein product: CSGFEREEVTDTQYF.

The chain employs TRBV10-3 and TRBJ2-3; TRBD2 matches at 8 bases. This CDR3 comprises 14 residues. The V segment lost 6 bases and the J segment 1 base; nucleotides outside the gene matches: 3. The germline gives CDR1 ENHRY, CDR2 SYGVKD. The CDR3 DNA sequence: TGTGCCATCAGACCGGGACTAGGCACAGATACGCAGTATTTT. The encoded protein is CAIRPGLGTDTQYF.

The chain links TRBV5-4 to TRBJ2-1; TRBD1 might be the D (5 bases). The V gene lost 0 bases and the J gene lost 8 bases, with 12 bases spanning the gap. The CDR3 has 14 residues. CDR1 is SGHNT, CDR2 YYREEE, per germline (reference sequence). The CDR3 sequence: CASSLVIGEHEQFF. CDR3 DNA sequence: TGTGCCAGCAGCTTGGTGATAGGGGAACATGAGCAGTTCTTC.

The chain joins TRBV5-1 to TRBJ2-3; TRBD2 matches 11 bases. Germline loops: CDR1 SGHRS, CDR2 YFSETQ. The CDR3 length is 18 residues. V shed 1 base, J shed 6 bases, and the junction held 13 bases outside the gene matches. In DNA, the CDR3 is TGCGCCAGCAGCTTGAGGCTAGCGGGAGGACAGAACCAGGATACGCAGTATTTT. Translating it yields CASSLRLAGGQNQDTQYF.